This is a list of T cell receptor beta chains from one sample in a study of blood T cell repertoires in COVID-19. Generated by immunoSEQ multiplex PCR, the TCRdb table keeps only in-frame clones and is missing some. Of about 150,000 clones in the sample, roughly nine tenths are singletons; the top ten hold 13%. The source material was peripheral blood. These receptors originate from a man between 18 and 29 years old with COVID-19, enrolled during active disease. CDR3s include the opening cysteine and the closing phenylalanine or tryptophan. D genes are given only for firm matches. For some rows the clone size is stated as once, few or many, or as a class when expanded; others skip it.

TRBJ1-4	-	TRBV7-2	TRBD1	CASSSWTGDNEKLLF	TGTGCCAGCAGCTCTTGGACAGGGGATAATGAAAAACTGCTTTTT
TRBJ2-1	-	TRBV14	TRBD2	CASSQPGLAGGNEQFF	TGTGCCAGCAGCCAACCGGGACTAGCGGGAGGGAATGAGCAGTTCTTC
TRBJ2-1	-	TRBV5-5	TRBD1	CASSLLPGQGRNEQFF	TGTGCCAGCAGCTTACTGCCGGGACAGGGGAGGAATGAGCAGTTCTTC
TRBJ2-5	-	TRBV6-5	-	CASRTIVAGGTQYF	TGTGCCAGCAGAACGATAGTGGCCGGCGGAACCCAGTACTTC
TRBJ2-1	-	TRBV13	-	CASSLVPRGNEQFF	TGTGCCAGCAGCTTAGTCCCAAGGGGCAATGAGCAGTTCTTC
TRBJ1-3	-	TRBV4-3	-	CASSPHRETGNTIYF	TGCGCCAGCAGTCCACACCGGGAAACTGGAAACACCATATATTTT
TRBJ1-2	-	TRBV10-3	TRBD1	CAISPLLRDSYGYTF	TGTGCCATCAGTCCCCTACTCCGGGACAGCTATGGCTACACCTTC
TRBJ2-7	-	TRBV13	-	CASSPVPYEQYF	TGTGCCAGCAGCCCAGTCCCCTACGAGCAGTACTTC
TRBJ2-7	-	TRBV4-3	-	CASSQEQGRDEQYF	TGCGCCAGCAGCCAAGAGCAGGGGAGAGACGAGCAGTACTTC
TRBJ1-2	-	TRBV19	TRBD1	CASSLGQPNYGYTF	TGTGCCAGTAGTCTGGGACAGCCCAACTATGGCTACACCTTC
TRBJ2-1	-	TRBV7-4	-	CASSRLFGEQFF	TGTGCCAGCAGCCGACTCTTCGGGGAGCAGTTCTTC
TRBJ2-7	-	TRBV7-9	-	CASSRPPGRYEQYF	TGTGCCAGCAGCCGGCCCCCAGGGCGGTACGAGCAGTACTTC
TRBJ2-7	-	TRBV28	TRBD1	CASSRDSFPRLQYF	TGTGCCAGCAGCAGGGACAGTTTCCCCAGACTACAGTACTTC
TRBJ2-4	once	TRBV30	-	CAWSVLQQDIQYF	TGTGCCTGGAGTGTACTTCAACAGGACATTCAGTACTTC
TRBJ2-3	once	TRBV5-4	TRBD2	CASSGTGTSPDTQYF	TGTGCCAGCAGCGGCACCGGGACTAGTCCAGATACGCAGTATTTT
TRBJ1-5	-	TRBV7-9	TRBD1	CASSPGFRTGARGQPQHF	TGTGCCAGCAGTCCTGGATTCCGGACAGGGGCAAGGGGTCAGCCCCAGCATTTT
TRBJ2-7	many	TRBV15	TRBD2	CATSRSMGSGRAYEQYF	TGTGCCACCAGCAGATCGATGGGTAGCGGGAGGGCCTACGAGCAGTACTTC
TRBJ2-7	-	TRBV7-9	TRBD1	CASGQGTYEQYF	TGTGCCAGCGGACAGGGGACGTACGAGCAGTACTTC
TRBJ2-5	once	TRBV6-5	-	CASVQGGQETQYF	TGTGCCAGCGTCCAGGGGGGTCAAGAGACCCAGTACTTC
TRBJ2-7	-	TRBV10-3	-	CATEVQGGSYEQYF	TGTGCCACCGAGGTTCAGGGAGGATCCTACGAGCAGTACTTC
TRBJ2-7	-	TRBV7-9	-	CASTPGGGRVHEQYF	TGTGCCAGCACCCCCGGCGGTGGCAGGGTGCACGAGCAGTACTTC
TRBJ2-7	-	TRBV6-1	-	CASSELNPSGGKQYF	TGTGCCAGCAGTGAATTAAACCCATCCGGGGGAAAGCAGTACTTC
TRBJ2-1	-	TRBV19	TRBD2	CATATSGNEQFF	TGTGCCACCGCGACTAGCGGCAATGAGCAGTTCTTC
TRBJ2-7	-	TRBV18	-	CASSPGVSLREQYF	TGTGCCAGCTCCCCCGGAGTGTCCCTCCGCGAGCAGTACTTC
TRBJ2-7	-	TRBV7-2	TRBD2	CASSLAGGPGEQYF	TGTGCCAGCAGCCTAGCGGGAGGGCCGGGCGAGCAGTACTTC
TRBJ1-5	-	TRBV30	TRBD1	CAWGTGGVRLGQPQHF	TGTGCCTGGGGTACAGGGGGCGTGAGGCTAGGTCAGCCCCAGCATTTT
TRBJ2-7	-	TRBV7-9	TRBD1	CASSSHRGEQYF	TGTGCCAGCAGCTCGCACAGGGGCGAGCAGTACTTC
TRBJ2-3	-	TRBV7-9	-	CASSRLQGLTDTQYF	TGTGCCAGCAGCCGACTACAGGGATTAACAGATACGCAGTATTTT
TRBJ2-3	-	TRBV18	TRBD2	CASSRHRTSSSTDTQYF	TGTGCCAGCTCACGTCACAGGACTAGTTCTAGCACAGATACGCAGTATTTT
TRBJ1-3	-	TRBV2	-	CASSDNRDSAGNTIYF	TGTGCCAGCAGCGATAACAGGGATTCGGCTGGAAACACCATATATTTT
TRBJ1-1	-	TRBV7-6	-	CASSFPTGMNTEAFF	TGTGCCAGCAGCTTTCCTACAGGAATGAACACTGAAGCTTTCTTT